A single sample is the source of the 14 T cell receptor beta chains below, sequenced in a study of cytomegalovirus exposure and HLA in healthy donors. PCR primers comprised 60 Vbeta and 13 Jbeta primers. Libraries were prepared by immunoSEQ multiplex PCR; TCRdb keeps only in-frame clonotypes and omits some of them. Of around 67,000 clones in the sample, around 82% were seen once. Specimen: PBMCs. These receptors all come from a man aged 18 to 29 in good health and CMV-seropositive.

The DNA of the CDR3 is TGTGCCAGCGATCCGGGACTGCCGAACAATGAGCAGTTCTTC. Translated: CASDPGLPNNEQFF. J is TRBJ2-1 and V is TRBV2, with TRBD2 as a possible D gene (6 bases). Germline assignment: CDR1 SNHLY and CDR2 FYNNEI. V was cut by 8 bases and J by 5 bases, with 16 bases left in between. This CDR3 is built from 14 residues.

V usage is TRBV30 and J usage is TRBJ2-1; D not resolved. The CDR3 is made up of 13 amino acids. CDR1 GTSNPN and CDR2 SVGIG come from the germline V gene (reference sequence). V was pared by 2 bases and J by 4 bases, with 9 bases between. This chain's CDR3 is CAWSQSLYNEQFF. CDR3 bases: TGTGCCTGGAGTCAATCCCTATACAATGAGCAGTTCTTC.

This clone was seen a handful of times. This chain uses TRBV7-9 with TRBJ1-2, with D possibly TRBD1 on 5 matching bases. The CDR3 runs 14 residues. V was pared by 7 bases and J by 4 bases, with 16 bases between. The germline CDR1 and CDR2 sequences are SEHNR and FQNEAQ (reference sequence). CDR3: CASTSLGGTYGYTF. In DNA, the CDR3 is TGTGCCAGCACCTCCTTGGGGGGGACCTATGGCTACACCTTC.

This CDR3 is CAISTTNLYEQYF. The CDR3 DNA reads as TGTGCCATCAGCACGACTAATCTGTACGAGCAGTACTTC. This chain connects TRBV10-3 to TRBJ2-7; possible D gene TRBD2, 5 bases. Trimming took off 6 bases at V and 4 bases at J, with 13 bases between the two ends. CDR1 and CDR2 from the germline V gene are ENHRY and SYGVKD. The CDR3 extends over 13 amino acids.

This clone showed up just once. The CDR3 nucleotides are TGCGCCAGCAGCCAACAAGAGGGAGCTAGCGGATACACCGGGGAGCTGTTTTTT. This encodes CASSQQEGASGYTGELFF. The genes are TRBV4-1 and TRBJ2-2; 7 bases are a match to TRBD2. The CDR3 runs 18 residues. V lost 2 bases to trimming and J lost 3 bases; unmatched junction nucleotides: 12. Germline assignment: CDR1 MGHRA and CDR2 YSYEKL.

V and J are TRBV5-4 and TRBJ2-3; TRBD2 agrees at 13 bases. Per germline, CDR1 SGHNT and CDR2 YYREEE (reference sequence). V was pared by 1 base and J by 6 bases, with 5 bases of the junction left unmatched. The CDR3 has 16 amino acids. For the CDR3, the DNA is TGTGCCAGCAGCTTGACACTAGCGGGGGGGAGGGATACGCAGTATTTT. Amino acid sequence: CASSLTLAGGRDTQYF.

V gene TRBV6-5 combines with J gene TRBJ2-7, with TRBD1 matching over 8 bases. V lost 6 bases to trimming and J lost 7 bases; unmatched junction nucleotides: 5. The germline gives CDR1 MNHEY, CDR2 SVGAGI. This CDR3 is 12 amino acids long. The CDR3 DNA reads TGTGCCAGCAGGCAACAGGGGGGTGAGCAGTACTTC. It yields the protein CASRQQGGEQYF.

This clone was detected once. The gene calls are TRBV10-3 and TRBJ2-1, with no clear D. The germline V and J ends were trimmed by 4 bases and 6 bases, with 19 bases remaining between them. The V gene's germline CDR1 is ENHRY and CDR2 SYGVKD. CDR3 size: 16 residues. The CDR3 bases are TGTGCCATCAGTGCTTCTATTCTAGAGCCCCCCAATGAGCAGTTCTTC. It is translated as CAISASILEPPNEQFF.

The rearrangement uses TRBV30 and TRBJ2-7; TRBD1 might be the D (5 bases). This CDR3 spans 13 amino acids. The ends were cut back, 3 bases at V and 3 bases at J, with 12 bases in the middle. From germline, CDR1 is GTSNPN and CDR2 SVGIG (reference sequence). The CDR3, as DNA: TGTGCCTGGAGCCCACAGGAAAACTACGAGCAGTACTTC. This encodes CAWSPQENYEQYF.

The chain couples TRBV29-1 to TRBJ2-3, with D possibly matching TRBD2 (6 bases). CDR3 length: 15 residues. Germline V CDR1 and CDR2: SQVTM, ANQGSEA. V lost 4 bases and J 3 bases, leaving 17 bases between the germline ends. In DNA, the CDR3 is TGCAGCGTTGTCGCGGCAGGGAGGCGGACAGATACGCAGTATTTT. Residues: CSVVAAGRRTDTQYF.

The chain combines TRBV13 with TRBJ2-3, with TRBD1 as a possible D gene (5 bases). Between the trimmed V and J ends, which lost 4 bases and 4 bases, there was a span of 6 bases. Looked up from germline, CDR1 is PRHDT and CDR2 is FYEKMQ (reference sequence). CDR3 length: 12 amino acids. The chain's CDR3 is CASSWGADTQYF. CDR3 nucleotides: TGTGCCAGCAGCTGGGGCGCAGATACGCAGTATTTT. Looking up the rest from reference TRBV13 and TRBJ2-3 gives the full variable domain: AAGVIQSPRHLIKEKRETATLKCYPIPRHDTVYWYQQGPGQDPQFLISFYEKMQSDKGSIPDRFSAQQFSDYHSELNMSSLELGDSALYFCASSWGADTQYFGPGTRLTVL.

The chain employs TRBV10-3 and TRBJ2-1; 11 nucleotides align to TRBD2. Germline V gene lookup returns CDR1 ENHRY and CDR2 SYGVKD. The CDR3 loop spans 13 amino acids. V dropped 11 bases and J dropped 4; count of bases not matched to a gene: 4. The CDR3 DNA is TGTGCCTCTAGCGGGAGGTGGTACAATGAGCAGTTCTTC. Its translation is CASSGRWYNEQFF.

The J gene is TRBJ1-1, the V gene TRBV4-1; D remains unclear. Germline CDR1 reads MGHRA; CDR2 reads YSYEKL. This CDR3 comprises 17 residues. V shed 0 bases and J shed 5 bases, with 19 bases lying between them. The CDR3 is CASSQDPSLAGRTEAFF. Here the CDR3 DNA reads TGCGCCAGCAGCCAAGATCCCTCCCTGGCAGGCCGGACTGAAGCTTTCTTT.

The CDR3 nucleotides read TGTGCCTGGAGCGAGAGCGGGAGGGCCTCCGGGGAGCTGTTTTTT. Translation gives CAWSESGRASGELFF. The chain has TRBV30 and TRBJ2-2; 10 nucleotides align to TRBD2. J lost 6 bases, V lost 3 bases, and 7 bases had no gene match. The germline CDR1 and CDR2 sequences are GTSNPN and SVGIG (reference sequence). This CDR3 region has 15 residues.